This T cell receptor (beta chain) stems from a study of technical replicates of blood from a few donors. The CDR3 is 9 residues long. The germline gives CDR1 DFQATT, CDR2 SNEGSKA (reference sequence). Trimming cost V 6 bases and J 8 bases, with 7 bases left between them. This clone was recorded once. TCRdb keeps only in-frame clones here, not all; method: immunoSEQ multiplex PCR. Of more than 55,000 clones listed, 92% are singletons. Sequencing was done on a sample of T cells isolated from PBMCs. The receptor's source is a human donor in good health. V and J are TRBV20-1 and TRBJ1-2; unclear D gene. In DNA form, the CDR3 reads TGCAGTGCCCCGGGGGGCTACACCTTC. It translates to CSAPGGYTF.